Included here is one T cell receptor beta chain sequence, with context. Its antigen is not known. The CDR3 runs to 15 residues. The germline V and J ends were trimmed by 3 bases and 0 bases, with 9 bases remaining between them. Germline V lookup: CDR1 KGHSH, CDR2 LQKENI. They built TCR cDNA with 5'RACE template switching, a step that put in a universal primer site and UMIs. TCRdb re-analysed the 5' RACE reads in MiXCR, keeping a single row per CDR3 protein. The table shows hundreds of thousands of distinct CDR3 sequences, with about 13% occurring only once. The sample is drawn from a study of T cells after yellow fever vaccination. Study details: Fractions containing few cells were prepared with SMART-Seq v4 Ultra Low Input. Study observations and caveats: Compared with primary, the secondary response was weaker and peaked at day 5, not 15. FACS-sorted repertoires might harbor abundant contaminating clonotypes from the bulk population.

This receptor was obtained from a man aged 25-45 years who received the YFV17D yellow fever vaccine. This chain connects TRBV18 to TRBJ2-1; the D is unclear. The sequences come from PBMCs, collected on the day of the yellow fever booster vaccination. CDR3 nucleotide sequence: TGTGCCAGCTCACCTATGGCGGCCTCCTACAATGAGCAGTTCTTC. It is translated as CASSPMAASYNEQFF.